This T cell receptor (beta chain) is from a study of blood T cell repertoires in COVID-19. The V gene lost 0 bases and the J gene lost 7 bases, with 8 bases spanning the gap. This CDR3 comprises 14 residues. Germline CDR1 reads SGHNT; CDR2 reads YYREEE (reference sequence). The repertoire was sequenced with immunoSEQ multiplex PCR; TCRdb's copy has only in-frame clones and lacks some. The sample yields a few hundred thousand clones, about four fifths seen once. Specimen: PBMCs or T cells enriched from blood (not recorded which). This chain connects TRBV5-4 to TRBJ1-6; unclear D gene. The TCR originated in a woman in her 50s who had recovered from COVID-19. CDR3 coding DNA: TGTGCCAGCAGCTTGGACGAGATGAATTCACCCCTCCACTTT. Protein: CASSLDEMNSPLHF.